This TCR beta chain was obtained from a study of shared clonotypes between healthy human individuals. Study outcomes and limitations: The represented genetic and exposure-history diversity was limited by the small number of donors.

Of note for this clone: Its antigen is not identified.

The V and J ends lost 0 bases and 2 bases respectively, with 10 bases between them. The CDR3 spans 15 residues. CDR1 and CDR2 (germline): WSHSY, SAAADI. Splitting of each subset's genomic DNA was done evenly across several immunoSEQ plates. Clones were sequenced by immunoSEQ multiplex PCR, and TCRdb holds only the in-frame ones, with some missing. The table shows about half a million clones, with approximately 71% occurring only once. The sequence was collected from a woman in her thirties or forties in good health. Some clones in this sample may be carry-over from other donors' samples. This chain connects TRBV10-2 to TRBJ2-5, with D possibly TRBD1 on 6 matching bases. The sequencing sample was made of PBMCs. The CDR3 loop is CASSESGGQQETQYF. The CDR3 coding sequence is TGCGCCAGCAGTGAGTCGGGCGGACAGCAAGAGACCCAGTACTTC.